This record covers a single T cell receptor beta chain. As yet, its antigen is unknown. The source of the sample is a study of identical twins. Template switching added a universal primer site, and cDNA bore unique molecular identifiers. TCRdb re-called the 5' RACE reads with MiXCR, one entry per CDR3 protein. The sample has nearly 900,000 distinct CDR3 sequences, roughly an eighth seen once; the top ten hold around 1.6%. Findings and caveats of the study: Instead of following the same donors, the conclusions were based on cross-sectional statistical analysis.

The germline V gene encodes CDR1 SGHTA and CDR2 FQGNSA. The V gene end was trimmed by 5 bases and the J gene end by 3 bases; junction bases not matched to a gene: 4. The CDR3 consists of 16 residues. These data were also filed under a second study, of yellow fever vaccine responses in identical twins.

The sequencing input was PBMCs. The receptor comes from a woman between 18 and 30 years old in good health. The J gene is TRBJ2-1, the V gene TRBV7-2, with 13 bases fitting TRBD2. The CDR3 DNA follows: TGTGCCAGCAGCCTGGGACTAGCGGGGCTCTACAATGAGCAGTTCTTC. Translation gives CASSLGLAGLYNEQFF.